This T cell receptor beta chain is drawn from a study of T cells in Graves' hyperthyroidism and ophthalmopathy. On the study more broadly: At initial diagnosis, before any treatment had begun, peripheral blood was obtained.

Recently diagnosed hyperthyroidism of less than 2 months' duration affected patients aged 18 to 65. Clinical symptoms, serum thyroxine and TRAb, thyroid ultrasound and orbital computed tomography were used for the diagnoses. This clonotype was recorded many times. This CDR3 is 10 amino acids long. The ends were cut back, 7 bases at V and 13 bases at J, with 16 bases in the middle. Germline CDR1 is GTSNPN and CDR2 is SVGIG (reference sequence). Amplification of TCR beta CDR3 regions was performed using RNA transcripts as template. During a first-round RT-PCR of the TCR CDR3, the HTBI primer set was used. Each CDR3 protein is one row after TCRdb ran MiXCR on the multiplex PCR reads. The sample lists 200,000 to 250,000 distinct CDR3 sequences, roughly 18% occurring once.

Source material: blood. The origin of this receptor is a man between 40 and 49 years old with Graves' hyperthyroidism. The chain recombines TRBV30 with TRBJ2-5; no reliable D call. The CDR3 DNA sequence: TGTGCCTTGGATAGGACGGTCCTGTACTTC. This encodes CALDRTVLYF. Full variable domain (outside the CDR3, taken from reference TRBV30 and TRBJ2-5): SQTIHQWPATLVQPVGSPLSLECTVEGTSNPNLYWYRQAAGRGLQLLFYSVGIGQISSEVPQNLSASRPQDRQFILSSKKLLLSDSGFYLCALDRTVLYFGPGTRLLVL.